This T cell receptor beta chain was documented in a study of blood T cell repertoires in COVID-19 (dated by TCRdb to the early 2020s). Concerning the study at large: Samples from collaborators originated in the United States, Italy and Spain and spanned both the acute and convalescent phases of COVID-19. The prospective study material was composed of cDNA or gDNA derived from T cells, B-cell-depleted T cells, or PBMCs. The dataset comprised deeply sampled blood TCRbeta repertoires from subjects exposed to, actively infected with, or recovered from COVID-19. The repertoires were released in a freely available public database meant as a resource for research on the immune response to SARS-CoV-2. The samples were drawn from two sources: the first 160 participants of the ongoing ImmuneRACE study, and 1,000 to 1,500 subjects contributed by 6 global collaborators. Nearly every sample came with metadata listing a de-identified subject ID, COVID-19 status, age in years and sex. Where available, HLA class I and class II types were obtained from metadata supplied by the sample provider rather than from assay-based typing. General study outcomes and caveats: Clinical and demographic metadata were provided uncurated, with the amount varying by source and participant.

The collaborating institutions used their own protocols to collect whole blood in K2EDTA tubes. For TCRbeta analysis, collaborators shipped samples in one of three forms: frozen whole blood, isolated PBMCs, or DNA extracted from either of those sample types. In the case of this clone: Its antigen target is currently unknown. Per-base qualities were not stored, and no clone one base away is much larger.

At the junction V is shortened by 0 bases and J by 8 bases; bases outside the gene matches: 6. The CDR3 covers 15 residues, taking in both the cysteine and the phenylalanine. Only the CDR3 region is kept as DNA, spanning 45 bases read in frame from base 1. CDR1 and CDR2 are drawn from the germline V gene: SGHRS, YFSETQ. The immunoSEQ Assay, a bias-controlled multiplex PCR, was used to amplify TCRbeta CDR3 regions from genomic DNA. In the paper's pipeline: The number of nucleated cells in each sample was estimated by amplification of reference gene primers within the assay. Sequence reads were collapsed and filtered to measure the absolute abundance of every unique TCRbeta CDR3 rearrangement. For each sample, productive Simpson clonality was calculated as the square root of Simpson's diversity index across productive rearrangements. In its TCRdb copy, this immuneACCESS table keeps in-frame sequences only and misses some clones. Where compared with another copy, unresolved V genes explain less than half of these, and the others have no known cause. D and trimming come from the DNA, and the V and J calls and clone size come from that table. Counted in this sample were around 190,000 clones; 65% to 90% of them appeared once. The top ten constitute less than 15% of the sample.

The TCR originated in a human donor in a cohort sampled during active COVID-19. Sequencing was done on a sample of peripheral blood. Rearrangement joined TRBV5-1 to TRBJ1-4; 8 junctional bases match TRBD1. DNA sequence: TGCGCCAGCAGCTTGGTCGGGACAGGCGTCGAAAAACTGTTTTTT. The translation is CASSLVGTGVEKLFF.